The 5 T cell receptor beta chains given below trace back to one sample, sequenced in a study of chemoradiotherapy in HPV16-positive cancers. TCRdb keeps only in-frame clones here, not all; method: immunoSEQ multiplex PCR. The sample consists of roughly 23,000 clones, roughly 92% of them appearing once. Sequences were derived from blood, sampled from a patient who underwent chemoradiotherapy. The origin of the receptors is a human donor with HPV-associated anogenital cancer.

The rearrangement links TRBV19 to TRBJ1-2, with a weak D call TRBD1 (5 bases). V was shortened by 3 bases and J by 0 bases, with 8 bases between the two germline ends. The germline gives CDR1 LNHDA, CDR2 SQIVND (reference sequence). The CDR3 runs 14 residues. The CDR3 sequence: CASSIATANYGYTF. The DNA of the CDR3 is TGTGCCAGTAGTATTGCGACAGCTAACTATGGCTACACCTTC.

V and J are TRBV11-2 and TRBJ1-4; D is perhaps TRBD1 (6 bases). Trimming took 5 bases from V and 1 from J, leaving 17 bases between them. Germline assignment: CDR1 SGHAT and CDR2 FQNNGV. The CDR3 runs to 17 residues. The CDR3 DNA follows: TGTGCCAGCAGCCAAATGGGCAGGGGCCGAACTAATGAAAAACTGTTTTTT. It specifies CASSQMGRGRTNEKLFF.

The chain links TRBV18 to TRBJ2-5; D gene unclear. Trimming shortened V by 3 bases and J by 0 bases, and 14 bases separated the two germline ends. This CDR3 spans 16 amino acids. The germline gives CDR1 KGHSH, CDR2 LQKENI. The CDR3 DNA reads TGTGCCAGCTCACCCCCCGGCACACGATACCAAGAGACCCAGTACTTC. Translating gives CASSPPGTRYQETQYF.

The chain links TRBV19 to TRBJ1-1; D unresolved. The V and J ends lost 7 bases and 6 bases respectively, with 9 bases between them. Germline V gene sequence: CDR1 LNHDA, CDR2 SQIVND (reference sequence). This CDR3 spans 11 amino acids. Written as DNA, the CDR3 is TGTGCCAGTACGGTGGCATCTGAAGCTTTCTTT. Translated, it gives CASTVASEAFF.

The CDR3 sequence is CATTGPSTDTQYF. CDR3 sequence (DNA): TGTGCCACCACGGGACCTAGCACAGATACGCAGTATTTT. This chain joins TRBV19 and TRBJ2-3; D tentatively reads TRBD1 or TRBD2 (5 bases each). V was clipped by 10 bases and J by 0 bases, with 11 bases between them. From germline, CDR1 is LNHDA and CDR2 SQIVND (reference sequence). The length of the CDR3 is 13 residues.